This record concerns one T cell receptor (beta chain) sequence. PCRs each included synthetic TCR analog templates spiked in. The protocol was immunoSEQ multiplex PCR, while the TCRdb copy is restricted to in-frame clones and leaves out a portion. The sample has more than 75,000 clones, roughly 84% seen once. This record comes from a study of PD-L1 blockade in urothelial cancer. As for the study in general: The patients first took atezolizumab in about 2014, receiving 1,200 mg intravenously every 3 weeks.

As to time point: pretreatment peripheral blood. Locally advanced or metastatic urothelial carcinoma affected the patients. Sequenced here: PBMCs, sampled around atezolizumab (anti-PD-L1) treatment. The origin of this receptor is a man aged 55-75 years with urothelial cancer.

CDR3 amino acids: CASSLDVHSPNTGELFF. The CDR3 region has the DNA TGTGCCAGCAGCTTAGATGTCCATAGCCCGAACACCGGGGAGCTGTTTTTT. This chain uses TRBV7-2 with TRBJ2-2, with unresolved D. This CDR3 is 17 amino acids long. V shed 1 base and J shed 0 bases, with 12 bases lying between them. Germline CDR1 SGHTA, CDR2 FQGNSA.